This T cell receptor (beta chain) was sequenced during a study of T cells in Graves' hyperthyroidism and ophthalmopathy. Stability of Graves' hyperthyroidism was defined as absent ophthalmopathy progression within 18 months. Diagnosis of hyperthyroidism was new in patients aged 18 to 65, and its duration was under 2 months. On the basis of clinical symptoms, serum thyroxine and TRAb, thyroid ultrasound and orbital computed tomography, diagnoses were made. It was RNA transcripts that yielded the amplified TCR beta CDR3 regions. The study used the HTBI primer set for a first-round RT-PCR of the TCR CDR3. TCRdb reanalysed the multiplex PCR reads using MiXCR and keeps one entry per CDR3 protein. Of approximately 590,000 distinct CDR3 sequences listed, approximately 14% are singletons. The germline CDR1 and CDR2 sequences are SGHTA and FQGNSA. This CDR3 comprises 15 residues. J gave up 0 bases and V 2 bases, and 1 base lay outside the gene matches.

This clonotype has at least ten counts. The receptor was derived from a woman aged 25 to 39 with Graves' hyperthyroidism. The V call is TRBV7-2, the J call TRBJ2-4; 7 nucleotides match TRBD1. Sequencing was performed on blood. The CDR3 DNA reads as TGTGCCAGCAGCTTATCAGGGGGAGCCAAAAACATTCAGTACTTC. Translated, it gives CASSLSGGAKNIQYF.